A single sample is the source of the 25 T cell receptor beta chains below, sequenced in a study of T cell repertoires in ileal Crohn's disease. Specified time point: neoterminal ileum biopsy at postoperative endoscopy, about 6 months after surgery. The assay was immunoSEQ multiplex PCR, and TCRdb's table has in-frame clones only and misses some. The table lists more than 12,000 clones, just under 80% of them singletons. Input material: ileal tissue. Receptor source: an adult with Crohn's disease.

The chain couples TRBV27 to TRBJ2-3; 12 bases map to TRBD2. This CDR3 comprises 15 residues. Germline-derived CDR1 and CDR2 are MNHEY and SMNVEV (reference sequence). The V gene end was trimmed by 3 bases and the J gene end by 10 bases; junction bases not matched to a gene: 8. The CDR3 DNA reads as TGTGCCAGCAGTTTCTCTAGGGCTAGCGGGAGGGCGCAGTATTTT. It yields the protein CASSFSRASGRAQYF.

V and J are TRBV18 and TRBJ1-2; possibly TRBD1 for D (6 bases). Germline V gives CDR1 KGHSH, CDR2 LQKENI. CDR3 length: 16 residues. V lost 3 bases and J 0 bases, leaving 14 bases between the germline ends. The CDR3 is CASSPTGTPSNYGYTF. For the CDR3, the DNA is TGTGCCAGCTCACCTACGGGGACACCCTCTAACTATGGCTACACCTTC. Complete variable domain (other parts from reference TRBV18 and TRBJ1-2): NAGVMQNPRHLVRRRGQEARLRCSPMKGHSHVYWYRQLPEEGLKFMVYLQKENIIDESGMPKERFSAEFPKEGPSILRIQQVVRGDSAAYFCASSPTGTPSNYGYTFGSGTRLTVV.

V usage is TRBV18 and J usage is TRBJ2-5, with D possibly TRBD1 on 5 matching bases. V was shortened by 1 base and J by 5 bases, with 14 bases between the two germline ends. CDR3 length: 15 amino acids. Germline V gene sequence: CDR1 KGHSH, CDR2 LQKENI. CDR3 sequence reads: CASSPRAQAGETQYF. The DNA of the CDR3 is TGTGCCAGCTCACCACGGGCCCAGGCAGGGGAGACCCAGTACTTC.

The gene calls are TRBV7-9 and TRBJ2-5; D tentatively reads TRBD1 or TRBD2 (5 bases each). The V and J ends lost 2 bases and 4 bases respectively, with 11 bases between them. CDR3 length: 14 residues. Germline assignment: CDR1 SEHNR and CDR2 FQNEAQ (reference sequence). DNA for the CDR3: TGTGCCAGCAGCTTAAGTCAGGGACGAGAGACCCAGTACTTC. This codes for CASSLSQGRETQYF.

Only one count was recorded for this clone. The chain is built from TRBV7-9 and TRBJ2-2; no clear D gene. Germline loops: CDR1 SEHNR, CDR2 FQNEAQ (reference sequence). V lost 7 bases and J 5 bases, leaving 17 bases between the germline ends. This CDR3 comprises 15 residues. The CDR3 loop reads CASILTPGMTGELFF. As DNA, the CDR3 is TGTGCCAGCATCCTCACCCCGGGTATGACCGGGGAGCTGTTTTTT.

The chain is built from TRBV5-6 and TRBJ2-7; 15 bases line up with TRBD2. V dropped 0 bases and J dropped 4; count of bases not matched to a gene: 2. This CDR3 has 16 residues. Per germline, CDR1 SGHDT and CDR2 YYEEEE. The chain's CDR3 is CASSLDGLAGGYEQYF. As DNA, the CDR3 is TGTGCCAGCAGCTTGGACGGACTAGCGGGAGGGTACGAGCAGTACTTC.

This chain joins TRBV6-1 and TRBJ1-2; 7 nucleotides agree with TRBD1. V shed 6 bases and J 5 bases; nucleotides not matched to a gene: 9. The CDR3 totals 14 residues. Germline loops: CDR1 MNHNS, CDR2 SASEGT. The CDR3 sequence: CASRSTGSRYGYTF. The CDR3 region has the DNA TGTGCCAGCAGGTCGACAGGGTCCAGGTATGGCTACACCTTC.

This clone has only a few counts. The chain uses TRBV2 and TRBJ2-5; weak D call: TRBD2 (5 bases). This CDR3 has 12 residues. V lost 7 bases and J 7 bases, leaving 13 bases between the germline ends. CDR1 SNHLY and CDR2 FYNNEI come from the germline V gene. The CDR3 nucleotides read TGTGCCAGCATTCTAGTAGGGAGGACCCAGTACTTC. It is translated as CASILVGRTQYF.

The chain employs TRBV20-1 and TRBJ1-2, with a possible D match to TRBD1 (5 bases). The V end was cut by 7 bases, the J end by 3 bases, with 9 bases between. Per the germline V gene, CDR1 is DFQATT and CDR2 is SNEGSKA (reference sequence). CDR3 length: 11 residues. CDR3 in amino acids: CSVDSYYGYTF. CDR3 DNA: TGCAGTGTCGACAGCTACTATGGCTACACCTTC.

This clone was counted only a few times. The rearrangement joins TRBV27 to TRBJ2-7; D remains ambiguous. The CDR3 is 14 amino acids. Germline V lookup: CDR1 MNHEY, CDR2 SMNVEV (reference sequence). V lost 5 bases to trimming and J lost 1 base, with 12 bases between them. CDR3 in DNA: TGTGCCAGCAGTCCCCAACCGGGTTCCTACGAGCAGTACTTC. Residues: CASSPQPGSYEQYF.

The V gene is TRBV30, the J gene TRBJ1-2; 8 bases align to TRBD1. There are 13 residues in the CDR3. Germline V CDR1 and CDR2: GTSNPN, SVGIG (reference sequence). The J segment lost 9 bases and the V segment lost 1 base, leaving 7 bases of the junction unmatched. This CDR3 reads CAWSGDRTGSYTF. The CDR3 DNA reads as TGTGCCTGGAGTGGGGACAGGACCGGTAGCTACACCTTC.

This rearrangement joins TRBV4-2 to TRBJ1-4, with TRBD1 as a possible D gene (5 bases). Trimming took 6 bases from V and 0 from J, leaving 11 bases between them. CDR1 and CDR2 (germline): LGHNA, YNFKEQ. The CDR3 consists of 15 residues. The chain's CDR3 is CASSRRDATNEKLFF. As DNA, the CDR3 is TGTGCCAGCAGTCGACGGGACGCAACTAATGAAAAACTGTTTTTT.

The sample holds a few counts of this clone. Other DNA sequences from this sample encode an identical CDR3 as well. The chain is built from TRBV18 and TRBJ1-2; 9 positions agree with TRBD1. Germline loops: CDR1 KGHSH, CDR2 LQKENI. With V trimmed by 0 bases and J by 5 bases, 10 bases remained unmatched. The CDR3 contains 17 residues. The CDR3 nucleotides are TGTGCCAGCTCACCACCGGGACAGGGCGCCCCGGGTTATGGCTACACCTTC. It encodes CASSPPGQGAPGYGYTF.

The gene calls are TRBV6-6 and TRBJ2-5; possible D gene TRBD2, 5 bases. Germline lookup yields CDR1 MNHNY and CDR2 SVGAGI (reference sequence). Trimming removed 6 bases at V and 4 bases at J, with 12 bases between. The CDR3 runs 13 residues. Here the CDR3 DNA reads TGTGCCAGCAGACGCGGCGCGGGAGAGACCCAGTACTTC. Translation: CASRRGAGETQYF.

This clone has only a few counts. Other DNA sequences from this sample encode an identical CDR3 as well. The chain couples TRBV11-2 to TRBJ2-1; tentative D call: TRBD2 (5 bases). The ends were cut back, 1 base at V and 9 bases at J, with 19 bases in the middle. Germline loops: CDR1 SGHAT, CDR2 FQNNGV. The CDR3 extends over 16 amino acids. The CDR3 is CASSLGGSGVGREQFF. CDR3 nucleotide sequence: TGTGCCAGCAGCTTAGGAGGGTCCGGGGTGGGTCGTGAGCAGTTCTTC. The full variable domain, its missing parts supplied by reference TRBV11-2 and TRBJ2-1, is EAGVAQSPRYKIIEKRQSVAFWCNPISGHATLYWYQQILGQGPKLLIQFQNNGVVDDSQLPKDRFSAERLKGVDSTLKIQPAKLEDSAVYLCASSLGGSGVGREQFFGPGTRLTVL.

The gene calls are TRBV2 and TRBJ2-3; TRBD2 matches at 9 bases. The germline gives CDR1 SNHLY, CDR2 FYNNEI. The V and J ends lost 6 bases and 13 bases, in that order; junction bases with no gene match: 5. The CDR3 sequence is 11 residues long. CDR3: CASSIAGVEYF. The CDR3 region has the DNA TGTGCCAGCAGCATAGCGGGAGTGGAGTATTTT.

Concerning this clone: The junction and the germline gene differ at one end; a read error may be behind it. The chain carries TRBV9 and TRBJ2-3, with 11 bases identical to TRBD2. The CDR3 runs 16 residues. The V gene's germline CDR1 is SGDLS and CDR2 YYNGEE. CDR3 sequence reads: CTSSGGTSGYTDTQYF. CDR3 DNA sequence: TGTACCAGCAGCGGAGGGACTAGCGGCTACACAGATACGCAGTATTTT.

The gene calls are TRBV27 and TRBJ2-5, with 8 bases that match TRBD2. J lost 7 bases, V lost 8 bases, and 9 bases had no gene match. This CDR3 has 13 residues. Germline V gene sequence: CDR1 MNHEY, CDR2 SMNVEV (reference sequence). CDR3 DNA sequence: TGTGCCAGCTCAAGCGGGAGAGGGGCGACCCAGTACTTC. It specifies CASSSGRGATQYF.

The chain couples TRBV7-2 to TRBJ1-1; 8 bases map to TRBD1. With V trimmed by 1 base and J by 6 bases, 7 bases remained unmatched. The CDR3 spans 15 residues. Germline V gene data show CDR1 as SGHTA and CDR2 as FQGNSA. The CDR3 protein is CASSLVTGGRPEAFF. Here the CDR3 DNA reads TGTGCCAGCAGCTTAGTAACAGGGGGAAGGCCTGAAGCTTTCTTT.

This chain connects TRBV19 to TRBJ1-2, with D possibly TRBD1 on 6 matching bases. V was shortened by 4 bases and J by 0 bases, with 18 bases between the two germline ends. CDR3 size: 17 residues. Germline V CDR1 and CDR2: LNHDA, SQIVND (reference sequence). CDR3 sequence: CASSTLRPTGANYGYTF. The CDR3 nucleotides are TGTGCCAGTAGTACCCTCCGTCCGACAGGAGCTAACTATGGCTACACCTTC. Together with reference TRBV19 and TRBJ1-2, the CDR3 gives the full variable domain: DGGITQSPKYLFRKEGQNVTLSCEQNLNHDAMYWYRQDPGQGLRLIYYSQIVNDFQKGDIAEGYSVSREKKESFPLTVTSAQKNPTAFYLCASSTLRPTGANYGYTFGSGTRLTVV.

This clone was counted a single time. V gene TRBV28 combines with J gene TRBJ2-7; D is possibly TRBD1 (6 bases). V dropped 6 bases and J dropped 3 bases, with 15 bases sitting between them. The CDR3 sequence is 14 residues long. The germline gives CDR1 MDHEN, CDR2 SYDVKM. The CDR3 region has the DNA TGTGCCAGCAGCATTACGGACAGTAGCTACGAGCAGTACTTC. Protein: CASSITDSSYEQYF.

The chain joins TRBV4-2 to TRBJ1-1; unclear D gene. Trimming stripped 0 bases from V and 1 base from J, with 6 bases between. The CDR3 is 14 amino acids. CDR1 is LGHNA and CDR2 is YNFKEQ in the germline V gene. Written as DNA, the CDR3 is TGTGCCAGCAGCCAAGACATTGGGAACACTGAAGCTTTCTTT. Protein: CASSQDIGNTEAFF.

V is TRBV27 and J is TRBJ2-3, with 7 bases aligning to TRBD1. This CDR3 is 15 amino acids long. V was clipped by 3 bases and J by 3 bases; unmatched bases: 6. Germline V gene sequence: CDR1 MNHEY, CDR2 SMNVEV (reference sequence). CDR3 nucleotide sequence: TGTGCCAGCAGTTTTCGACAGGGAAGTACAGATACGCAGTATTTT. Its translation: CASSFRQGSTDTQYF.

This clone occurred a few times. The rearrangement joins TRBV28 to TRBJ1-5; D not resolved. The CDR3 consists of 12 residues. V was shortened by 6 bases and J by 11 bases, with 14 bases between the two germline ends. Germline CDR1 MDHEN, CDR2 SYDVKM. CDR3 amino acids: CASSRDRLTQHF. The CDR3 bases are TGTGCCAGCAGCCGCGATCGCCTAACCCAGCATTTT.

The chain recombines TRBV11-2 with TRBJ2-2; perhaps TRBD1 as D (6 bases). With 8 bases removed from V and 4 bases from J, the gap between germline ends came to 11 bases. Germline CDR1 reads SGHAT; CDR2 reads FQNNGV. This CDR3 is 13 amino acids long. The CDR3 protein is CASFVGGTGELFF. CDR3 nucleotides: TGTGCCAGCTTTGTAGGGGGCACCGGGGAGCTGTTTTTT.